This TCR beta chain was identified in a study of shared clonotypes between healthy human individuals. This clone has just one count. What it binds is unknown. The CDR3 spans 11 residues. The V end lost 6 bases, the J end lost 6 bases, and 6 bases lay between the germline ends. Germline CDR1 is SGHTA and CDR2 is FQGNSA. Study-level findings and limits: Shared clonotypes across all four donors exceeded non-shared ones in generation probability. What rarefaction showed was incomplete sorted-subset sequencing despite large depth.

The protocol was immunoSEQ multiplex PCR, while the TCRdb copy is restricted to in-frame clones and leaves out a portion. Of 2.3 million or so clones listed, approximately 95% are singletons. The rearrangement links TRBV7-2 to TRBJ2-1, with D hard to call. The sequencing sample was made of naive CD4+ T cells from PBMCs. Subset of the sample: CD45RA+ positively selected. This receptor was obtained from a man aged 18 to 29 in good health. Some clones in this sample may be carry-over from other donors' samples. Here the CDR3 reads CASSVFNEQFF. CDR3 DNA: TGTGCCAGCAGTGTATTCAATGAGCAGTTCTTC.